These 29 T cell receptor beta chains originate from one sample sequenced in a study of cytomegalovirus exposure and HLA in healthy donors. PCR was performed using 60 Vbeta and 13 Jbeta primers. The protocol was immunoSEQ multiplex PCR, while the TCRdb copy is restricted to in-frame clones and leaves out a portion. The repertoire has a few hundred thousand clones, 80% to 95% of them found once; the top ten carry 1.5% to 2%. What was sequenced was PBMCs. Receptors originate from a girl aged 2-10 years in good health and CMV-seronegative.

The V gene is TRBV4-1, the J gene TRBJ1-1; D is unclear. Per germline, CDR1 MGHRA and CDR2 YSYEKL. The CDR3 has 15 amino acids. V was cut by 1 base and J by 0 bases, with 9 bases left in between. The CDR3 loop reads CASSQGRTMNTEAFF. In DNA form, the CDR3 reads TGCGCCAGCAGCCAAGGCCGAACAATGAACACTGAAGCTTTCTTT.

The chain couples TRBV7-9 to TRBJ1-1, with D maybe TRBD1 (6 bases). The CDR3 is made up of 15 amino acids. V lost 2 bases and J 0 bases, leaving 10 bases between the germline ends. The germline gives CDR1 SEHNR, CDR2 FQNEAQ (reference sequence). DNA of the CDR3: TGTGCCAGCAGCTTAATAGGACAGATGAACACTGAAGCTTTCTTT. Translating gives CASSLIGQMNTEAFF. The complete variable domain, with remaining parts taken from reference TRBV7-9 and TRBJ1-1, reads DTGVSQNPRHKITKRGQNVTFRCDPISEHNRLYWYRQTLGQGPEFLTYFQNEAQLEKSRLLSDRFSAERPKGSFSTLEIQRTEQGDSAMYLCASSLIGQMNTEAFFGQGTRLTVV.

The chain employs TRBV6-1 and TRBJ1-1; 7 bases align to TRBD1. The CDR3 spans 14 residues. Per the germline V gene, CDR1 is MNHNS and CDR2 is SASEGT. V gave up 6 bases and J gave up 1 base; unmatched junction bases: 5. The CDR3 loop is CASRAGGANTEAFF. In DNA, the CDR3 is TGTGCCAGCAGGGCAGGGGGTGCGAACACTGAAGCTTTCTTT.

The genes are TRBV4-1 and TRBJ1-3; D is uncertain. V lost 0 bases and J lost 0, with 9 bases in between. This CDR3 spans 16 amino acids. Germline values: CDR1 MGHRA, CDR2 YSYEKL. CDR3 loop: CASSQDWSLSGNTIYF. CDR3 in DNA: TGCGCCAGCAGCCAAGATTGGAGCCTCTCTGGAAACACCATATATTTT.

Turning to this clone: An end of the junction differs from the germline gene, which may be a read error. The gene calls are TRBV7-9 and TRBJ2-3, with 9 bases matching TRBD2. The CDR3 sequence is 16 residues long. From germline, CDR1 is SEHNR and CDR2 FQNEAQ (reference sequence). For the CDR3, the DNA is TGTTCCAGCAGTCCCCTGAGCGGGAGGCGCACAGATACGCAGTATTTT. The encoded protein is CSSSPLSGRRTDTQYF.

The V call is TRBV9, the J call TRBJ2-1; 11 nucleotides match TRBD2. The CDR3 is 18 amino acids. V shed 0 bases, J shed 0 bases, and the junction held 5 bases outside the gene matches. The germline V gene encodes CDR1 SGDLS and CDR2 YYNGEE. As DNA, the CDR3 is TGTGCCAGCAGCGTAGCCTCTAGCGGGGGGAACTCCTACAATGAGCAGTTCTTC. Encoded protein: CASSVASSGGNSYNEQFF. The full variable domain, rest sourced from reference TRBV9 and TRBJ2-1, is DSGVTQTPKHLITATGQRVTLRCSPRSGDLSVYWYQQSLDQGLQFLIQYYNGEERAKGNILERFSAQQFPDLHSELNLSSLELGDSALYFCASSVASSGGNSYNEQFFGPGTRLTVL.

The chain is built from TRBV5-1 and TRBJ1-5, with D perhaps TRBD1 (5 bases). The CDR3 loop spans 15 amino acids. The V end lost 4 bases, the J end lost 0 bases, and 11 bases lay between the germline ends. In germline, CDR1 is SGHRS, CDR2 YFSETQ. CDR3 protein: CASSLDNYSNQPQHF. The CDR3 bases are TGCGCCAGCAGCCTGGACAATTATAGCAATCAGCCCCAGCATTTT.

The V and J genes are TRBV21-1 and TRBJ1-6. TRBV21-1 is shown as a pseudogene. This CDR3 has 13 residues. CDR3 protein: CTPSNYYNSPLHF. The CDR3, as DNA: TGTACCCCCTCTAACTATTATAATTCACCCCTCCACTTT.

This chain links TRBV15 with TRBJ2-7, with TRBD1 matching over 10 bases. The V segment lost 2 bases and the J segment 4 bases; nucleotides outside the gene matches: 5. From germline, CDR1 is LNHNV and CDR2 YYDKDF (reference sequence). This CDR3 region has 15 residues. The CDR3 protein is CATSRLTGGEYEQYF. CDR3 bases: TGTGCCACCAGCAGATTGACAGGGGGCGAGTACGAGCAGTACTTC.

V gene TRBV5-1 combines with J gene TRBJ2-7, with TRBD2 matching over 12 bases. CDR1 and CDR2 (germline): SGHRS, YFSETQ. V was clipped by 5 bases and J by 6 bases; unmatched bases: 9. The CDR3 loop spans 15 amino acids. CDR3 DNA sequence: TGCGCCAGCAGGGCCGCTCTAGCGGGGGGGCTCGAGCAGTACTTC. Translated: CASRAALAGGLEQYF. Using reference TRBV5-1 and TRBJ2-7 for the parts outside the CDR3, the full variable domain is KAGVTQTPRYLIKTRGQQVTLSCSPISGHRSVSWYQQTPGQGLQFLFEYFSETQRNKGNFPGRFSGRQFSNSRSEMNVSTLELGDSALYLCASRAALAGGLEQYFGPGTRLTVT.

Written as DNA, the CDR3 is TGTGCCAGCAGTGAAGAGGGACAGGGACTCACTGAAGCTTTCTTT. This sequence encodes CASSEEGQGLTEAFF. J is TRBJ1-1 and V is TRBV2; the match to TRBD1 covers 9 bases. The CDR3 runs to 15 residues. Germline CDR1 reads SNHLY; CDR2 reads FYNNEI. The ends lost 1 base at V and 4 bases at J; junction bases unmatched: 4.

The chain has TRBV27 and TRBJ2-5; 7 bases agree with TRBD2. CDR1 is MNHEY, CDR2 SMNVEV, per germline (reference sequence). J gave up 7 bases and V 2 bases, and 10 bases lay outside the gene matches. The CDR3 spans 15 residues. The CDR3, as DNA: TGTGCCAGCAGTTTAACCGCGGGAGTTTACGGGACCCAGTACTTC. Translation: CASSLTAGVYGTQYF.

The rearrangement uses TRBV19 and TRBJ1-2, with 8 nucleotides matching TRBD1. CDR1 and CDR2 from the germline V gene are LNHDA and SQIVND (reference sequence). V trimming: 7 bases; J trimming: 6 bases; junction bases outside the gene matches: 10. The CDR3 has 14 amino acids. The CDR3 coding sequence is TGTGCCAGTACACCGGGACAGGTTAGGCATGGCTACACCTTC. Translation: CASTPGQVRHGYTF.

This chain joins TRBV10-2 and TRBJ2-5; 9 bases map to TRBD2. This CDR3 has 16 residues. Trimming cost V 1 base and J 4 bases; bases outside gene matches: 7. CDR1 is WSHSY and CDR2 is SAAADI in the germline V gene. CDR3 sequence: CASSEFASGAGETQYF. Written as DNA, the CDR3 is TGCGCCAGCAGTGAGTTTGCTAGCGGGGCTGGAGAGACCCAGTACTTC.

This sequence joins TRBV5-1 and TRBJ2-7; D perhaps matches TRBD2 (6 bases). Germline V gene lookup returns CDR1 SGHRS and CDR2 YFSETQ. The CDR3 is made up of 13 amino acids. V was shortened by 7 bases and J by 2 bases, with 13 bases between the two germline ends. The CDR3 loop is CASGLTSPYEQYF. Written as DNA, the CDR3 is TGCGCCAGCGGACTAACTAGTCCCTACGAGCAGTACTTC.

Only a few counts were recorded for this clone. The CDR3 loop is CASSPSQGAESEAFF. CDR3 DNA sequence: TGTGCCAGCTCACCATCACAGGGGGCGGAATCTGAAGCTTTCTTT. The chain is built from TRBV18 and TRBJ1-1; TRBD1 matches at 9 bases. J gave up 6 bases and V 2 bases, and 7 bases lay outside the gene matches. The CDR3 has 15 residues. The germline gives CDR1 KGHSH, CDR2 LQKENI.

The chain employs TRBV7-2 and TRBJ2-3; 11 bases line up with TRBD2. This CDR3 has 19 residues. With V trimmed by 2 bases and J by 0 bases, 10 bases remained unmatched. Germline CDR1 reads SGHTA; CDR2 reads FQGNSA. The CDR3 here is CASSLRSQTSGMSTDTQYF. The CDR3 DNA reads TGTGCCAGCAGCTTACGCAGCCAGACTAGCGGGATGAGCACAGATACGCAGTATTTT.

This chain uses TRBV7-9 with TRBJ1-3; D gene uncertain. The germline gives CDR1 SEHNR, CDR2 FQNEAQ (reference sequence). With 2 bases removed from V and 2 bases from J, the gap between germline ends came to 4 bases. This CDR3 has 13 residues. CDR3 in amino acids: CASSLQTGNTIYF. The CDR3 region has the DNA TGTGCCAGCAGCTTACAGACTGGAAACACCATATATTTT. Full variable domain (missing parts from reference TRBV7-9 and TRBJ1-3): DTGVSQNPRHKITKRGQNVTFRCDPISEHNRLYWYRQTLGQGPEFLTYFQNEAQLEKSRLLSDRFSAERPKGSFSTLEIQRTEQGDSAMYLCASSLQTGNTIYFGEGSWLTVV.

The V gene is TRBV23-1, the J gene TRBJ2-7; 8 bases agree with TRBD2. TRBV23-1 is recorded as an ORF, its role being uncertain. The CDR3 has 15 amino acids. V gave up 3 bases and J gave up 6 bases; unmatched junction bases: 10. CDR3 coding DNA: TGCGCCAGCAGTCACTCTAAGAGCGGGAGAACCGAGCAGTACTTC. This sequence encodes CASSHSKSGRTEQYF.

This chain links TRBV7-2 with TRBJ2-5, with a weak D call TRBD1 (6 bases). CDR3 size: 14 residues. The V gene lost 4 bases and the J gene lost 1 base, with 10 bases spanning the gap. Germline V gene lookup returns CDR1 SGHTA and CDR2 FQGNSA. The CDR3 DNA follows: TGTGCCAGCAGCTCGGACAGCCTCCAAGAGACCCAGTACTTC. Its protein product is CASSSDSLQETQYF.

A single count supports this clone. CDR3 sequence reads: CASTIKNTGELFF. In DNA form, the CDR3 reads TGTGCCAGCACTATCAAGAACACCGGGGAGCTGTTTTTT. V usage is TRBV28 and J usage is TRBJ2-2, with no clear D. V was cut by 7 bases and J by 1 base, with 7 bases left in between. There are 13 residues in the CDR3. CDR1 and CDR2 from the germline V gene are MDHEN and SYDVKM.

This clone appeared a single time. In DNA, the CDR3 is TGTGCCAGTAGTGGAGGACTAGCCGCCTACGAGCAGTACTTC. It codes for CASSGGLAAYEQYF. The chain recombines TRBV19 with TRBJ2-7, with 8 bases matching TRBD2. CDR1 is LNHDA and CDR2 is SQIVND in the germline V gene (reference sequence). With V trimmed by 5 bases and J by 2 bases, 5 bases remained unmatched. The CDR3 is 14 amino acids.

This chain links TRBV18 with TRBJ2-7, with 7 bases aligning to TRBD2. This CDR3 spans 14 amino acids. J was trimmed by 1 base and V by 1 base; bases with no gene match: 1. From germline, CDR1 is KGHSH and CDR2 LQKENI. For the CDR3, the DNA is TGTGCCAGCTCACCACGGGGGGGGTCCTACGAGCAGTACTTC. It specifies CASSPRGGSYEQYF.

This chain connects TRBV5-5 to TRBJ2-7; D gene unclear. This CDR3 is built from 14 residues. V shed 0 bases and J shed 0 bases, with 7 bases lying between them. CDR1 is SGHKS and CDR2 is YYEKEE in the germline V gene (reference sequence). CDR3 amino acids: CASSLDPSSYEQYF. The CDR3 DNA reads TGTGCCAGCAGCTTGGACCCTAGCTCCTACGAGCAGTACTTC.

The chain combines TRBV5-1 with TRBJ2-3, with D perhaps TRBD2 (7 bases). The CDR3 loop spans 17 amino acids. Germline CDR1 is SGHRS and CDR2 is YFSETQ. The V and J ends lost 4 bases and 6 bases respectively, with 24 bases between them. CDR3 coding DNA: TGCGCCAGCAGCCGGGCGGGGGCCCCCTCGGGCGGGGATACGCAGTATTTT. Amino acid sequence: CASSRAGAPSGGDTQYF.

The chain recombines TRBV30 with TRBJ2-1; D unclear. Trimming shortened V by 2 bases and J by 4 bases, and 21 bases separated the two germline ends. There are 17 residues in the CDR3. Germline V lookup: CDR1 GTSNPN, CDR2 SVGIG (reference sequence). CDR3 DNA: TGTGCCTGGAGTTTTCACCTCGGTGCGCCTATATACAATGAGCAGTTCTTC. It codes for CAWSFHLGAPIYNEQFF.

The rearrangement uses TRBV19 and TRBJ2-7, with D possibly TRBD1 on 6 matching bases. From germline, CDR1 is LNHDA and CDR2 SQIVND (reference sequence). This CDR3 has 14 residues. Trimming removed 2 bases at V and 4 bases at J, with 12 bases between. The chain's CDR3 is CASSITGLGYEQYF. CDR3 DNA: TGTGCCAGTAGTATAACAGGGCTCGGGTACGAGCAGTACTTC. Drawing the rest from reference TRBV19 and TRBJ2-7, the complete variable domain is DGGITQSPKYLFRKEGQNVTLSCEQNLNHDAMYWYRQDPGQGLRLIYYSQIVNDFQKGDIAEGYSVSREKKESFPLTVTSAQKNPTAFYLCASSITGLGYEQYFGPGTRLTVT.

The chain links TRBV9 to TRBJ2-3; D gene unclear. V was clipped by 1 base and J by 0 bases, with 9 bases between them. CDR3 length equals 15 residues. Germline-derived CDR1 and CDR2 are SGDLS and YYNGEE. The CDR3 region has the DNA TGTGCCAGCAGCGTATACCTAGAAAGCACAGATACGCAGTATTTT. This encodes CASSVYLESTDTQYF.

This clone has only one observation. This sequence joins TRBV5-8 and TRBJ1-5; 10 bases line up with TRBD1. The germline V gene has CDR1 SGHTS and CDR2 YDEGEE. Germline trimming cut 0 bases from V and 6 bases from J; bases unmatched to any gene: 3. The CDR3 extends over 15 amino acids. The CDR3 DNA reads as TGTGCCAGCAGCTTGGGGGACAGGGGAGGTCAGCCCCAGCATTTT. Translated, it gives CASSLGDRGGQPQHF.